Included here is one T cell receptor beta chain sequence, with context. The antigen is undetermined. These data originate in a study of cytomegalovirus exposure and HLA in healthy donors. General observations from the study: It was shown in a later analysis that HLA-associated TCR beta chains were more clonally expanded than other, equally common chains.

13 Jbeta primers and 60 Vbeta primers were used for the PCR. Generated by immunoSEQ multiplex PCR, the TCRdb table keeps only in-frame clones and is missing some. The sample has approximately 120,000 clones, 69% seen once; the top ten hold 5.4%. Per germline, CDR1 GTSNPN and CDR2 SVGIG (reference sequence). V dropped 1 base and J dropped 6 bases, with 6 bases sitting between them. This CDR3 region has 12 residues. The source is an older woman in good health and CMV-seropositive. What was sequenced was PBMCs. V and J are TRBV30 and TRBJ1-4; no clear D gene. Written as DNA, the CDR3 is TGTGCCTGGAGTGCGGTAGATGAAAAACTGTTTTTT. This translates into CAWSAVDEKLFF. The entire variable domain, with the rest obtained from reference TRBV30 and TRBJ1-4, is as follows: SQTIHQWPATLVQPVGSPLSLECTVEGTSNPNLYWYRQAAGRGLQLLFYSVGIGQISSEVPQNLSASRPQDRQFILSSKKLLLSDSGFYLCAWSAVDEKLFFGSGTQLSVL.